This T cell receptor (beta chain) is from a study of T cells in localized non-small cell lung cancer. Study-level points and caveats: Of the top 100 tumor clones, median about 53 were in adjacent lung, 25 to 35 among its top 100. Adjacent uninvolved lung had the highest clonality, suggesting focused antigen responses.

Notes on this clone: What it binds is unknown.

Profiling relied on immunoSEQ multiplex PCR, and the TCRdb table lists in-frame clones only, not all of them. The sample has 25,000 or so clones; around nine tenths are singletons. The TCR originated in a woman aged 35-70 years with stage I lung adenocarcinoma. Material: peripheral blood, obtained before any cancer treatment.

This CDR3 reads CASSTSGDTYEQYF. CDR3 nucleotide sequence: TGTGCCAGCAGTACTAGCGGGGACACCTACGAGCAGTACTTC. V gene TRBV6-6 combines with J gene TRBJ2-7; 10 bases are a match to TRBD2. CDR1 and CDR2 (germline): MNHNY, SVGAGI (reference sequence). The CDR3 extends over 14 amino acids. V lost 5 bases to trimming and J lost 2 bases; unmatched junction nucleotides: 3.